This TCR beta chain was identified during a study of T-cell memory formation after mild COVID-19. General study results and limits: Contracting clones from day 15 to 85 had balanced CD4/CD8; later expanders favoured CD4+. For contracting clones, CD4+ ones sat mainly in CM and EM, CD8+ in EMRA. Some clones that responded were present in memory (sampled pre-infection), which suggests cross-reactive memory joined.

CDR1 is KGHSH, CDR2 LQKENI, per germline. This CDR3 contains 16 residues. After removal of 3 bases from V and 2 bases from J, the junction contained 7 bases not matched to a gene. A 5'RACE reaction primed in the constant segment made cDNA libraries of TCR alpha and TCR beta, and these carried sample barcodes and UMIs. TCRdb called the 5' RACE reads again in MiXCR, with one record for every CDR3 protein. The table includes 560,000 or so distinct CDR3 sequences, 17% detected once. Of note for this clonotype: What it recognizes is unknown.

The receptor was derived from an adult woman who had mild COVID-19 (a few samples of this study predate the infection). Cell type and time point are not known. Specimen: PBMCs or a T cell subset sorted from them (not recorded which). The chain joins TRBV18 to TRBJ2-7; the match to TRBD1 covers 10 bases. CDR3 sequence reads: CASSPIGQGGPYEQYF. The CDR3 bases are TGTGCCAGCTCACCTATAGGACAGGGGGGACCCTACGAGCAGTACTTC. Together with reference TRBV18 and TRBJ2-7, the CDR3 gives the full variable domain: NAGVMQNPRHLVRRRGQEARLRCSPMKGHSHVYWYRQLPEEGLKFMVYLQKENIIDESGMPKERFSAEFPKEGPSILRIQQVVRGDSAAYFCASSPIGQGGPYEQYFGPGTRLTVT.